This T cell receptor (beta chain) was sequenced during a study of regulatory T cells in long-lasting Graves disease. Study in general: Positivity for TSH receptor antibodies plus over 5 years of antithyroid drugs meant persistent Graves' disease.

This CDR3 contains 15 residues. CDR1 and CDR2 from the germline V gene are SGHKS and YYEKEE (reference sequence). V lost 0 bases and J lost 0, with 9 bases in between. Overall study findings and caveats: Newly diagnosed patients shared more than 750 public clonotypes; persistent patients shared around 2,500. There were preferences for TRBV28, TRBJ1-2 and TRBJ2-5 in persistent disease.

CDR3-region Arm-PCR and iRepertoire HTBI primers produced the TCR beta libraries. TCRdb re-derived calls from the multiplex PCR reads in MiXCR, one entry per CDR3 protein. Of about 660,000 distinct CDR3 sequences in the sample, 30% were seen once. Regarding this clonotype: As yet, its antigen is unknown.

Time point in this sample: persistent/refractory GD, antithyroid drugs over 5 years with positive TRAb. RNA extracted from PBMCs served as the sequencing template. The TCR originated in a female donor with Graves disease. The rearrangement links TRBV5-5 to TRBJ1-1, with a weak D call TRBD1 (6 bases). The sample was peripheral blood mononuclear cells (PBMCs), taken when the disease was refractory, from a patient treated with antithyroid drugs. CDR3: CASSLAGAVNTEAFF. CDR3 sequence (DNA): TGTGCCAGCAGCTTGGCGGGGGCCGTGAACACTGAAGCTTTCTTT. The full variable domain, rest sourced from reference TRBV5-5 and TRBJ1-1, is DAGVTQSPTHLIKTRGQQVTLRCSPISGHKSVSWYQQVLGQGPQFIFQYYEKEERGRGNFPDRFSARQFPNYSSELNVNALLLGDSALYLCASSLAGAVNTEAFFGQGTRLTVV.